This T cell receptor (beta chain) appears in the sequencing data of a study of shared clonotypes between healthy human individuals. Whole-study findings and limits: Sharing across several donors was seen in around 5.1% of naive CD4 clonotypes.

Sorted-subset replicate PCRs used about 0.2 ug of genomic DNA. This amount corresponded to some 32,000 T cell genomes. As processed by the authors: Sequence data from immunoSEQ were junction-only and lacked quality scores; consequently, filtering differed. Sequencing was performed with immunoSEQ multiplex PCR; in TCRdb, only in-frame clones are kept and a portion is missing. That table supplies the V and J calls and clone size; D and trimming were determined from the DNA. Of around 980,000 clones in the sample, roughly 74% were seen once. As for this clone: Its antigen is unknown.

There are 15 residues in the CDR3. Germline V gives CDR1 SGHVS, CDR2 FNYEAQ. Trimming left V 3 bases short and J 1 base short, with 11 bases between. V gene TRBV7-6 combines with J gene TRBJ2-3; D might be TRBD2 (6 bases). Sequencing used memory CD4+ T cells from PBMCs. This sample's subset: CD45RA-negative fraction. The receptor's source is a man aged 18 to 35 in good health. Some clones in this sample may be carry-over from other donors' samples. CDR3 nucleotides: TGTGCCAGCAGCTTCTCGGGGGTACGCACAGATACGCAGTATTTT. Protein: CASSFSGVRTDTQYF.